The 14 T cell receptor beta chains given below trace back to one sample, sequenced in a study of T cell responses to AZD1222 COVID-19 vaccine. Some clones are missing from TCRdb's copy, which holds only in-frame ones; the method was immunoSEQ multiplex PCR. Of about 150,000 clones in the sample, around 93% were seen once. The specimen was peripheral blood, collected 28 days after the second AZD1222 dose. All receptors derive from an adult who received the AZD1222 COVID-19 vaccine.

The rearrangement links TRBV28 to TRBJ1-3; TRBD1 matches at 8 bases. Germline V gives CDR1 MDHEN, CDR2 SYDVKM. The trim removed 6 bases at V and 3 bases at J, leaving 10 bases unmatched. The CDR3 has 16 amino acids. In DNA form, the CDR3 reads TGTGCCAGCAGGGTCTCCAGGGGGCAACTTGGAAACACCATATATTTT. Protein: CASRVSRGQLGNTIYF. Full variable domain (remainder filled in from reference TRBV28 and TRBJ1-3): DVKVTQSSRYLVKRTGEKVFLECVQDMDHENMFWYRQDPGLGLRLIYFSYDVKMKEKGDIPEGYSVSREKKERFSLILESASTNQTSMYLCASRVSRGQLGNTIYFGEGSWLTVV.

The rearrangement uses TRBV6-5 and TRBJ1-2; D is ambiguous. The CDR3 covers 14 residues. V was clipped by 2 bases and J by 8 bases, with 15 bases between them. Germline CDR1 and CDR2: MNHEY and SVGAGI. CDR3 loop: CASSYGLGLNGYTF. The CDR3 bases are TGTGCCAGCAGTTACGGGTTAGGGTTGAACGGCTACACCTTC.

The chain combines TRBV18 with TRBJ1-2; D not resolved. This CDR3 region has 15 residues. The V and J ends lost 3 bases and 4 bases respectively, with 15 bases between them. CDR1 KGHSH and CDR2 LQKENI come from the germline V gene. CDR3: CASSPSGRSAYGYTF. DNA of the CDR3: TGTGCCAGCTCACCTTCAGGACGATCTGCCTATGGCTACACCTTC.

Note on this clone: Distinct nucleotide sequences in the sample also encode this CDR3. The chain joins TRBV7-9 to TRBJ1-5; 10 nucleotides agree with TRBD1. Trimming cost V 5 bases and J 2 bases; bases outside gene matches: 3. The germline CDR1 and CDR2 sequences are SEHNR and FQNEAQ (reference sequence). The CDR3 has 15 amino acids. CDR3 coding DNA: TGTGCCAGCAGCCCGACAGGGGGCGGCAATCAGCCCCAGCATTTT. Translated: CASSPTGGGNQPQHF.

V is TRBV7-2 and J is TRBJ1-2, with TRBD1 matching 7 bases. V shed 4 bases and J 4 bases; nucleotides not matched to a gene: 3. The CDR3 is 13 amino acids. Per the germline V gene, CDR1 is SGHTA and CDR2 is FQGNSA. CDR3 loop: CASSSRGIYGYTF. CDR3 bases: TGTGCCAGCAGCTCCAGGGGGATCTATGGCTACACCTTC.

CDR3 sequence reads: CASSRQGSYNSPLHF. The CDR3 nucleotides read TGTGCCAGCAGCCGACAGGGCTCCTATAATTCACCCCTCCACTTT. The V call is TRBV7-6, the J call TRBJ1-6, with 7 bases identical to TRBD1. CDR3 size: 15 residues. The germline V gene encodes CDR1 SGHVS and CDR2 FNYEAQ. The V segment lost 5 bases and the J segment 0 bases; nucleotides outside the gene matches: 1.

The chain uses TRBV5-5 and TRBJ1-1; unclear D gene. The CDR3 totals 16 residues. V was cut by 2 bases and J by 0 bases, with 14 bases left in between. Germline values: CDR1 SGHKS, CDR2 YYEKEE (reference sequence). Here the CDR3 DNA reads TGTGCCAGCAGCTTTGGGGTGGGAACCATGAACACTGAAGCTTTCTTT. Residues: CASSFGVGTMNTEAFF.

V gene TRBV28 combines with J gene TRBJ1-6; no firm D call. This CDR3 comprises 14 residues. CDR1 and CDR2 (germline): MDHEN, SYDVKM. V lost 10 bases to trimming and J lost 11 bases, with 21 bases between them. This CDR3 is CAISSPGHLTPLHF. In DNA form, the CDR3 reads TGTGCCATTTCCAGCCCCGGGCACTTGACACCCCTCCACTTT.

The CDR3 spells CASSSPGLNNEQFF. The CDR3 coding sequence is TGTGCCAGCAGTTCACCGGGCCTAAACAATGAGCAGTTCTTC. The rearrangement links TRBV28 to TRBJ2-1; no clear D gene. Germline V gene lookup returns CDR1 MDHEN and CDR2 SYDVKM. Trimming took off 4 bases at V and 5 bases at J, with 12 bases between the two ends. This CDR3 comprises 14 residues. The full variable domain, its missing parts supplied by reference TRBV28 and TRBJ2-1, is DVKVTQSSRYLVKRTGEKVFLECVQDMDHENMFWYRQDPGLGLRLIYFSYDVKMKEKGDIPEGYSVSREKKERFSLILESASTNQTSMYLCASSSPGLNNEQFFGPGTRLTVL.

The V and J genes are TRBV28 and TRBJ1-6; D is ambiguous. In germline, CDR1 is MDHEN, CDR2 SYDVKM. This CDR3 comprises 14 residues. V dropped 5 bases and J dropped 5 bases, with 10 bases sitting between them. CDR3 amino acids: CASSPLWNNSPLHF. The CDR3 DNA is TGTGCCAGCAGTCCTCTGTGGAATAATTCACCCCTCCACTTT.

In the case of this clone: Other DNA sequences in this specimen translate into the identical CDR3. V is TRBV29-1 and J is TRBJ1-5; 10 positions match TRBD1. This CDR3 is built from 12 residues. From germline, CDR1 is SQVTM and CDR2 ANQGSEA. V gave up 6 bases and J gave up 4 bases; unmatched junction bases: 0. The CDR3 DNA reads TGCAGCGTGGGACAGGGGAATCAGCCCCAGCATTTT. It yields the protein CSVGQGNQPQHF.

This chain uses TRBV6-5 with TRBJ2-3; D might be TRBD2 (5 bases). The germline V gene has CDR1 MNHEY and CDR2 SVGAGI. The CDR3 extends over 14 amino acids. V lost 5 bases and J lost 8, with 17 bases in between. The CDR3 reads CASSPRDSMVTQYF. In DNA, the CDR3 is TGTGCCAGCAGTCCCCGGGATTCCATGGTTACGCAGTATTTT.

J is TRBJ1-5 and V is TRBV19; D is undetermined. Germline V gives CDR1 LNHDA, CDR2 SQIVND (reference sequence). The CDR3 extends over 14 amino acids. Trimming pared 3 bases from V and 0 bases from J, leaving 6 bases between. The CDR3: CASSMAFSNQPQHF. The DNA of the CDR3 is TGTGCCAGTAGTATGGCGTTTAGCAATCAGCCCCAGCATTTT.

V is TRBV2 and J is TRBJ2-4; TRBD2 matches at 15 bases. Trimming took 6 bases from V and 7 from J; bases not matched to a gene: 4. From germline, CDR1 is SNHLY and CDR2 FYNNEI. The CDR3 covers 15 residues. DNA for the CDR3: TGTGCCAGCAGAGGACTAGCGGGAGGGCCGAACATTCAGTACTTC. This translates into CASRGLAGGPNIQYF. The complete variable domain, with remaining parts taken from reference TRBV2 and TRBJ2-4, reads EPEVTQTPSHQVTQMGQEVILRCVPISNHLYFYWYRQILGQKVEFLVSFYNNEISEKSEIFDDQFSVERPDGSNFTLKIRSTKLEDSAMYFCASRGLAGGPNIQYFGAGTRLSVL.